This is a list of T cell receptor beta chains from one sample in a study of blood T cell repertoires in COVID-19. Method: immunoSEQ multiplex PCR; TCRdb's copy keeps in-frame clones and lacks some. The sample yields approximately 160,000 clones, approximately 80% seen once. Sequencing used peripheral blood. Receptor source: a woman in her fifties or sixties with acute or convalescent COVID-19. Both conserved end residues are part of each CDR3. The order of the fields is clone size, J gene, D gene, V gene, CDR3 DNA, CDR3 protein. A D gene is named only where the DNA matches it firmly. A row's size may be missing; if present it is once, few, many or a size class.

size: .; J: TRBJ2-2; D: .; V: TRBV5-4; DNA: TGTGCCAGCAGCTTGGGTAGCGGCCATCGTGGGGGGGAGCTGTTTTTT; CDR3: CASSLGSGHRGGELFF
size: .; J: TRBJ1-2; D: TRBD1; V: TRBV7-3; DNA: TGTGCCAGCAGCTCATCAGGGACAGGGGGTCGTGGCTACACCTTC; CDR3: CASSSSGTGGRGYTF
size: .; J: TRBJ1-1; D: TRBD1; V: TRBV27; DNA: TGTGCCAGCAGTTTCAGGGGGCTCGGCACTGAAGCTTTCTTT; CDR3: CASSFRGLGTEAFF
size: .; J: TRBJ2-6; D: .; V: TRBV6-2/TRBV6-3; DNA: TGTGCCAGCAGTCGAATAGAAACTTCTGGGGCCAACGTCCTGACTTTC; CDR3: CASSRIETSGANVLTF
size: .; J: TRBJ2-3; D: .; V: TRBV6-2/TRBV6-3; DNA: TGTGCCAGCAGTTACCGACTAGGTCTCGTCACAGATACGCAGTATTTT; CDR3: CASSYRLGLVTDTQYF
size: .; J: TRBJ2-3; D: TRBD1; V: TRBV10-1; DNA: TGCGCCAGCAGTGAGTCGAGGGGGCCCGTTAGCACAGATACGCAGTATTTT; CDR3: CASSESRGPVSTDTQYF
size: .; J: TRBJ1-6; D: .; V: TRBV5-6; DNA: TGTGCCAGCAGCTTGGGACAGGCCTATTCCTCCTATAATTCACCCCTCCACTTT; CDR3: CASSLGQAYSSYNSPLHF
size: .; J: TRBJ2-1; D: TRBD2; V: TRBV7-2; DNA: TGTGCCAGCAGCCCCTTCAGGACTAGCGGGCCGAGCTCCTACAATGAGCAGTTCTTC; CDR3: CASSPFRTSGPSSYNEQFF
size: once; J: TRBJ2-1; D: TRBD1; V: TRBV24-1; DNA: TGTGCCACCAGTGACCCGGGACAGGGATACAATGAGCAGTTCTTC; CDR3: CATSDPGQGYNEQFF
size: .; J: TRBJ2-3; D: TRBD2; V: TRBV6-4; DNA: TGTGCCAGCAGCCCTACCGGGGGGGCCGTCACGCAGTATTTT; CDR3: CASSPTGGAVTQYF
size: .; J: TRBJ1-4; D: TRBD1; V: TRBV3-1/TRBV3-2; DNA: TGTGCCAGCAGCCAGGGAAGCCCCGGGACAGGGTACGAAAAACTGTTTTTT; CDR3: CASSQGSPGTGYEKLFF
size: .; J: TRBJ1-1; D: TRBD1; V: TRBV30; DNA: TGTGCCTGGAGCTGGGACAGGGGCACTGAAGCTTTCTTT; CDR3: CAWSWDRGTEAFF
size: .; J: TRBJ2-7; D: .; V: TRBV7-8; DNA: TGTGCCAGCAGCTTAAAAAGCGGTTACGAGCAGTACTTC; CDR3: CASSLKSGYEQYF
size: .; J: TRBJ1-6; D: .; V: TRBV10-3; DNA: TGTGCCATCAGTGAGCAATTTACAGGGAATTCACCCCTCCACTTT; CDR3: CAISEQFTGNSPLHF
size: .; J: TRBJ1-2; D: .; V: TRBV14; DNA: TGTGCCAGCAGCCAAGTACTGGAGAACTATGGCTACACCTTC; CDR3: CASSQVLENYGYTF
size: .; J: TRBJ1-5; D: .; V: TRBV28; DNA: TGTGCCAGCAGTTTGGGACAAGTAGGCAATCAGCCCCAGCATTTT; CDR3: CASSLGQVGNQPQHF
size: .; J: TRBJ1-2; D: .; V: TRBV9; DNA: TGTGCCAGCAGCGCCACAATCGGTGGCAGGGAGGGTATCAACTATGGCTACACCTTC; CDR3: CASSATIGGREGINYGYTF
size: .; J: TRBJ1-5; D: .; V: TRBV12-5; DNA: TGTGCTAGTGGTTTGGGTGAACACAACCTCAATCAGCCCCAGCATTTT; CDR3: CASGLGEHNLNQPQHF
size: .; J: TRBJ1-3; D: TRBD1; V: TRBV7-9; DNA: TGTGCCAGCAGCCCCTCCGGTGGAGGGGGCGAATATTTT; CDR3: CASSPSGGGGEYF
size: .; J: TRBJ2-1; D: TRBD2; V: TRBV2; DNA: TGTGCCAGCAGTCAGACTAGCGGGTCTTACAATGAGCAGTTCTTC; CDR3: CASSQTSGSYNEQFF
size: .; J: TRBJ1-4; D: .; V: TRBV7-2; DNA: TGTGCCAGCAGCCCGGGGTATTGGACAGCCAAATCCGAAAAACTGTTTTTT; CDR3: CASSPGYWTAKSEKLFF
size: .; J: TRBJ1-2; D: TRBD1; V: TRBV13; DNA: TGTGCCAGCAGCTCGAAAAACTCCGGACAGGTCTTTGGCTACACCTTC; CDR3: CASSSKNSGQVFGYTF
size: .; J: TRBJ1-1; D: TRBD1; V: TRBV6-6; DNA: TGTGCCAGCGGACAGGGCTACACTGAAGCTTTCTTT; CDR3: CASGQGYTEAFF
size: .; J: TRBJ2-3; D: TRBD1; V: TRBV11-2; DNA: TGTGCCAGCAGCCCTCGGTACAAGGACAGGGGGCGCGCAGATACGCAGTATTTT; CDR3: CASSPRYKDRGRADTQYF
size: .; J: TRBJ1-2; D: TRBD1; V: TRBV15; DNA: TGTGCCACCAGCAGAGGTCAGGGGGAAAACTATGGCTACACCTTC; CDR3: CATSRGQGENYGYTF
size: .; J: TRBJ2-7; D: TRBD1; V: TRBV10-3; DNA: TGTGCCATCAGTGACTCCGACAGGGGGTCCTACGAGCAGTACTTC; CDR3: CAISDSDRGSYEQYF
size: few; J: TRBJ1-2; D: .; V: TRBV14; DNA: TGTGCCAGCAGCCAACTAGACCAGATCCCATCCCTTTATGGCTACACCTTC; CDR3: CASSQLDQIPSLYGYTF
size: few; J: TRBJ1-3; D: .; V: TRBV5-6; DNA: TGTGCCAGCAGCTTGTACCCCTCGGCGGGCGGAAACACCATATATTTT; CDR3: CASSLYPSAGGNTIYF
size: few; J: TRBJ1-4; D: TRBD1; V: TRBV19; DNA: TGTGCCAGTAGTAAGGGACAGGGTGAAAAACTGTTTTTT; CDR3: CASSKGQGEKLFF
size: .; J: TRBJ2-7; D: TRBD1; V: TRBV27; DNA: TGTGCCAGCAAAAGCGACAGGGCCCACGAGCAGTACTTC; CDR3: CASKSDRAHEQYF
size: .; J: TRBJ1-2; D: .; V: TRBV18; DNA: TGTGCCAGCTCACCACAGGGGCAAGACTATGGCTACACCTTC; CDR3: CASSPQGQDYGYTF
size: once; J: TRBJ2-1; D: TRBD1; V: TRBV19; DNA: TGTGCCAGTAGTATAGATTTGGGCAGGGGGTTGGGTGAGCAGTTCTTC; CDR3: CASSIDLGRGLGEQFF
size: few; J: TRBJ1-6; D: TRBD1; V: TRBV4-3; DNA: TGCGCCAGCAGCCAAGATGGGACAGGGGGTTCACCCCTCCACTTT; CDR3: CASSQDGTGGSPLHF
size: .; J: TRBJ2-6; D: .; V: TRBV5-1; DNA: TGCGCCAGCAGCGCGGACTCCCGGGGGGCCAACGTCCTGACTTTC; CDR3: CASSADSRGANVLTF
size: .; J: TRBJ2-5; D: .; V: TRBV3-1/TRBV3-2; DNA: TGTGCCAGCAGCCAATTAACGGTAGGGGGAGAGACCCAGTACTTC; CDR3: CASSQLTVGGETQYF
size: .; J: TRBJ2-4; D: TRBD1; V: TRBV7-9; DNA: TGTGCCAGCGAGGACAGGGATTCCCAAAACATTCAGTACTTC; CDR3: CASEDRDSQNIQYF
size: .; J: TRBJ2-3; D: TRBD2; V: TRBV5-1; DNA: TGCGCCAGCAGCTACGGAGGGACTAGCGGGTCGACTAGCACAGATACGCAGTATTTT; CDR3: CASSYGGTSGSTSTDTQYF
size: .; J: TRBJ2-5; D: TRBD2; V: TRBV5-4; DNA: TGTGCCAGCAGTTCACTAGCGGAGGAGACCCAGTACTTC; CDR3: CASSSLAEETQYF
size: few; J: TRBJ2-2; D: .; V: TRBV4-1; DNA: TGCGCCAGCAGGCTCCATGTCACGGCGAACACCGGGGAGCTGTTTTTT; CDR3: CASRLHVTANTGELFF
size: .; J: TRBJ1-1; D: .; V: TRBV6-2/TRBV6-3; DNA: TGTGCCAGCAGTTCTCTCACCTCTCAGGGGAAGGACACTGAAGCTTTCTTT; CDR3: CASSSLTSQGKDTEAFF
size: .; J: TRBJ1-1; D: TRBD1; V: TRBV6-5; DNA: TGTGCCAGCAGTTCCAGGGGGCTCGGCGAAACTGAAGCTTTCTTT; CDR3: CASSSRGLGETEAFF
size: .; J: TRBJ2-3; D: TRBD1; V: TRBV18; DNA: TGTGCCAGCTCACCGGTTGGTCAGGGGGCAAGAGATACGCAGTATTTT; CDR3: CASSPVGQGARDTQYF
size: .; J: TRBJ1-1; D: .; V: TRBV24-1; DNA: TGTGCCACCAGTAAAGCTTGGAACACTGAAGCTTTCTTT; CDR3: CATSKAWNTEAFF
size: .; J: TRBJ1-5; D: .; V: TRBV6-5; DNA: TGTGCCAGCAGCGCCGACAAGCCCAATCAGCCCCAGCATTTT; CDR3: CASSADKPNQPQHF
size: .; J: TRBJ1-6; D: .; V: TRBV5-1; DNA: TGCGCCAGCAGCTTCCCCTTAGGAGAGAATTCACCCCTCCACTTT; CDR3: CASSFPLGENSPLHF
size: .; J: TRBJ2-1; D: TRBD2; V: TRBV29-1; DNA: TGCAGCGTTGAACGACTAGCGGGGAGCAATGAGCAGTTCTTC; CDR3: CSVERLAGSNEQFF
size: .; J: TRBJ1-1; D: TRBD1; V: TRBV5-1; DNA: TGCGCCAGCACCCGGACAGGGGCGAGCACTGAAGCTTTCTTT; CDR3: CASTRTGASTEAFF
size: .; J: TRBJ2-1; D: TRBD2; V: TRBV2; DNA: TGTGCCAGCAGTAACCGGGGGGGCGGGAATGAGCAGTTCTTC; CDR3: CASSNRGGGNEQFF
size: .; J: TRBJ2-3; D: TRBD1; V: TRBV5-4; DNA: TGTGCCAGCAGCCTTGACAGGGGGGTCACAGATACGCAGTATTTT; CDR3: CASSLDRGVTDTQYF
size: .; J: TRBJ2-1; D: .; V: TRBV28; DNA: TGTGCCAGCAGCGCATCACTGGGAGACAATGAGCAGTTCTTC; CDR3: CASSASLGDNEQFF
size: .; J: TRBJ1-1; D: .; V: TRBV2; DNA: TGTGCCAGCAGTGACGGTTTTTGGACTGAAGCTTTCTTT; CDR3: CASSDGFWTEAFF
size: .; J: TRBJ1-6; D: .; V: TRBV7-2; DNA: TGTGCCAGCAGCTTAGTTCAAGGGGTTAATTCACCCCTCCACTTT; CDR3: CASSLVQGVNSPLHF
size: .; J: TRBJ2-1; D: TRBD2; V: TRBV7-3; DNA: TGTGCCAGCAGCGTAGGACTAGCGTCCTACAATGAGCAGTTCTTC; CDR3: CASSVGLASYNEQFF
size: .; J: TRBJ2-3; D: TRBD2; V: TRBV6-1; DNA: TGTGCCAGCAGAGAAACACTAGCGGGGACCACAGATACGCAGTATTTT; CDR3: CASRETLAGTTDTQYF
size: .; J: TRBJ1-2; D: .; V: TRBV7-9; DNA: TGTGCCAGCAGCTTAGGTCAGCGCTATGGCTACACCTTC; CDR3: CASSLGQRYGYTF
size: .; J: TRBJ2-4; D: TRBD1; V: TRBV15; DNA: TGTGCCACCAGCAGAGATAGGACGGGACAGGGGCAGAAAAACATTCAGTACTTC; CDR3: CATSRDRTGQGQKNIQYF
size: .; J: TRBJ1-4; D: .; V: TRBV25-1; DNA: TGTGCCAGCAGTGACGGGGGGCCCTACCAAACTAATGAAAAACTGTTTTTT; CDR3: CASSDGGPYQTNEKLFF